Each of the 23 T cell receptor beta chains below was sequenced from the same sample in a study of CD8 T cells in ankylosing spondylitis. The antigens for these receptors are not known. From the 5' RACE reads, TCRdb called clonotypes with MiXCR, one entry per CDR3 protein. The sample has roughly 440,000 distinct CDR3 sequences, 17% seen once; the top ten hold approximately 1%. Study results and limitations: Roughly eight highly homologous variants formed a TCR beta motif that appeared characteristic of ankylosing spondylitis blood.

The sequenced sample was blood, either unsorted or a sorted T cell fraction (not recorded which). The receptors originated from a male donor with ankylosing spondylitis.

This chain connects TRBV7-8 to TRBJ2-1; 7 bases align to TRBD2. Per the germline V gene, CDR1 is SGHVS and CDR2 is FQNEAQ. The length of the CDR3 is 15 residues. The V segment lost 5 bases and the J segment 2 bases; nucleotides outside the gene matches: 6. In nucleotides, the CDR3 is TGTGCCAGCAGCCCGCGGGAGAGCCCCTACAATGAGCAGTTCTTC. It yields the protein CASSPRESPYNEQFF. The full variable domain, completed using reference TRBV7-8 and TRBJ2-1, is GAGVSQSPRYKVAKRGQDVALRCDPISGHVSLFWYQQALGQGPEFLTYFQNEAQLDKSGLPSDRFFAERPEGSVSTLKIQRTQQEDSAVYLCASSPRESPYNEQFFGPGTRLTVL.

A few counts support this clonotype. J is TRBJ2-5 and V is TRBV4-1; maybe TRBD1 (6 bases). This CDR3 spans 14 amino acids. Looked up from germline, CDR1 is MGHRA and CDR2 is YSYEKL. V lost 2 bases to trimming and J lost 4 bases, with 11 bases between them. CDR3 sequence: CASSQTGNTETQYF. CDR3 DNA sequence: TGCGCCAGCAGCCAAACAGGGAATACAGAGACCCAGTACTTC.

The genes are TRBV25-1 and TRBJ2-3, with 9 bases that match TRBD2. Germline CDR1 MGHDK, CDR2 SYGVNS. The V segment lost 4 bases and the J segment 4 bases; nucleotides outside the gene matches: 12. The CDR3 has 17 amino acids. CDR3 protein: CASSGVSSGTSADTQYF. CDR3 coding DNA: TGTGCCAGCAGTGGGGTATCTAGCGGGACAAGCGCAGATACGCAGTATTTT.

This clonotype was picked up many times. V and J are TRBV6-5 and TRBJ1-3; D gene ambiguous. Germline CDR1 is MNHEY and CDR2 is SVGAGI. Trimming took 0 bases from V and 15 from J, leaving 15 bases between them. This CDR3 comprises 13 residues. The CDR3 sequence is CASSYSDRGPRYF. CDR3 nucleotide sequence: TGTGCCAGCAGTTACTCCGATCGAGGACCGCGATATTTT.

This clonotype was picked up a small number of times. This chain connects TRBV12-3 or TRBV12-4 to TRBJ1-5, with D maybe TRBD1 (5 bases). The V end lost 5 bases, the J end lost 4 bases, and 9 bases lay between the germline ends. The CDR3 spans 13 residues. The CDR3 protein is CASSKRGNQPQHF. In DNA, the CDR3 is TGTGCCAGCAGTAAAAGGGGAAATCAGCCCCAGCATTTT.

V gene TRBV2 combines with J gene TRBJ2-7, with 7 positions matching TRBD2. Trimming removed 0 bases from V and 3 bases from J; junction bases left unmatched: 2. CDR1 and CDR2 (germline): SNHLY, FYNNEI. The length of the CDR3 is 14 residues. The CDR3 DNA reads TGTGCCAGCAGTGAAGCCGGGGACTACTACGAGCAGTACTTC. This codes for CASSEAGDYYEQYF. Complete variable domain (other parts from reference TRBV2 and TRBJ2-7): EPEVTQTPSHQVTQMGQEVILRCVPISNHLYFYWYRQILGQKVEFLVSFYNNEISEKSEIFDDQFSVERPDGSNFTLKIRSTKLEDSAMYFCASSEAGDYYEQYFGPGTRLTVT.

The rearrangement joins TRBV20-1 to TRBJ2-3; 8 bases map to TRBD2. The CDR3 runs 14 residues. The germline CDR1 and CDR2 sequences are DFQATT and SNEGSKA (reference sequence). V was pared by 5 bases and J by 0 bases, with 4 bases of the junction left unmatched. CDR3 nucleotides: TGCAGTGCTCTCCGGGAGGGGAGCACAGATACGCAGTATTTT. It specifies CSALREGSTDTQYF.

Many counts were recorded for this clonotype. The J gene is TRBJ1-1, the V gene TRBV20-1, with a possible D match to TRBD1 (5 bases). Germline V gene data show CDR1 as DFQATT and CDR2 as SNEGSKA (reference sequence). CDR3 length equals 14 residues. Deletions cut 0 bases from V and 3 bases from J, with 11 bases between. CDR3: CSARDLRGHTEAFF. Here the CDR3 DNA reads TGCAGTGCTAGAGATTTGAGGGGTCACACTGAAGCTTTCTTT.

The chain couples TRBV27 to TRBJ2-1; tentatively, D is TRBD2 (7 bases). CDR1 is MNHEY, CDR2 SMNVEV, per germline (reference sequence). V was pared by 3 bases and J by 5 bases, with 20 bases between. This CDR3 spans 17 amino acids. The CDR3 nucleotides are TGTGCCAGCAGTTTCCATGGGGGGGCCAAAGTTAACAATGAGCAGTTCTTC. Amino acids: CASSFHGGAKVNNEQFF.

This chain uses TRBV12-3 or TRBV12-4 with TRBJ1-3, with TRBD1 matching 8 bases. The CDR3 covers 16 residues. The trim removed 1 base at V and 2 bases at J, leaving 4 bases unmatched. CDR3 in amino acids: CASSLVLTGAGNTIYF. CDR3 nucleotides: TGTGCCAGCAGTTTAGTACTGACAGGGGCTGGAAACACCATATATTTT.

The V and J genes are TRBV14 and TRBJ1-2; D is unresolved. This CDR3 has 14 residues. Trimming stripped 1 base from V and 4 bases from J, with 10 bases between. The germline V gene has CDR1 SGHDN and CDR2 FVKESK. CDR3 protein: CASSQGDGRYGYTF. CDR3 DNA: TGTGCCAGCAGCCAAGGTGACGGACGCTATGGCTACACCTTC.

The V gene is TRBV4-2, the J gene TRBJ2-3; 12 nucleotides line up with TRBD2. J gave up 4 bases and V 0 bases, and 5 bases lay outside the gene matches. Germline CDR1 and CDR2: LGHNA and YNFKEQ. The CDR3 length is 17 residues. CDR3 sequence: CASSQDGTSGSADTQYF. CDR3 in DNA: TGTGCCAGCAGCCAAGACGGGACTAGCGGGTCGGCAGATACGCAGTATTTT.

The chain links TRBV20-1 to TRBJ2-3; 9 bases agree with TRBD2. Per germline, CDR1 DFQATT and CDR2 SNEGSKA (reference sequence). With 6 bases clipped from V and 0 bases from J, the junction kept 10 bases outside the gene matches. The CDR3 consists of 16 residues. CDR3 loop: CSAAAREGFSTDTQYF. DNA for the CDR3: TGCAGTGCCGCTGCGCGGGAGGGTTTCAGCACAGATACGCAGTATTTT.

The J gene is TRBJ2-7, the V gene TRBV20-1; D call uncertain. Germline loops: CDR1 DFQATT, CDR2 SNEGSKA (reference sequence). CDR3 size: 12 residues. V was trimmed by 3 bases and J by 0 bases, leaving 6 bases between them. The CDR3 sequence: CSASSLSYEQYF. The CDR3 DNA reads as TGCAGTGCTAGTTCTCTCTCCTACGAGCAGTACTTC.

CDR3 in amino acids: CSARETQVQPQHF. CDR3 sequence (DNA): TGCAGTGCTAGAGAGACCCAGGTGCAGCCCCAGCATTTT. The chain combines TRBV20-1 with TRBJ1-5; no clear D gene. The CDR3 consists of 13 residues. V was cut by 0 bases and J by 7 bases, with 10 bases left in between. The germline V gene encodes CDR1 DFQATT and CDR2 SNEGSKA (reference sequence).

This clonotype was counted a few times. This sequence joins TRBV28 and TRBJ2-1; D possibly corresponds to TRBD1 (6 bases). Trimming removed 6 bases from V and 6 bases from J, with 21 bases in between. Germline loops: CDR1 MDHEN, CDR2 SYDVKM. The CDR3 consists of 16 residues. The chain's CDR3 is CASRQSYRVLGNEQFF. The CDR3 nucleotides read TGTGCCAGCAGACAATCGTACAGGGTATTAGGCAATGAGCAGTTCTTC.

This clonotype was detected many times. The chain is built from TRBV5-1 and TRBJ1-2; TRBD1 agrees at 10 bases. The germline V gene has CDR1 SGHRS and CDR2 YFSETQ. The junction had 7 bases not matched to a gene; V was cut back by 4 bases and J by 7 bases. The CDR3 totals 14 residues. This chain's CDR3 is CASSETGGISGYTF. The CDR3 DNA follows: TGCGCCAGCAGCGAGACAGGGGGCATCAGTGGCTACACCTTC. Combining the CDR3 with reference TRBV5-1 and TRBJ1-2 gives the whole variable domain KAGVTQTPRYLIKTRGQQVTLSCSPISGHRSVSWYQQTPGQGLQFLFEYFSETQRNKGNFPGRFSGRQFSNSRSEMNVSTLELGDSALYLCASSETGGISGYTFGSGTRLTVV.

This clonotype was recorded a few times. The CDR3 is CSAPGAANTEAFF. CDR3 DNA: TGCAGTGCACCGGGGGCGGCGAACACTGAAGCTTTCTTT. The V gene is TRBV20-1, the J gene TRBJ1-1; the D gene is possibly TRBD1 (6 bases). CDR1 is DFQATT and CDR2 is SNEGSKA in the germline V gene (reference sequence). V lost 6 bases, J lost 1 base, and 12 bases lay in between. The CDR3 is 13 residues long.

This clonotype was observed a handful of times. The chain joins TRBV6-5 to TRBJ1-1; 12 bases agree with TRBD1. This CDR3 contains 16 residues. V was clipped by 2 bases and J by 7 bases; unmatched bases: 8. The germline V gene has CDR1 MNHEY and CDR2 SVGAGI. The CDR3 spells CASSYGRGQGAFEAFF. The CDR3 DNA reads TGTGCCAGCAGTTACGGGCGGGGACAGGGGGCGTTTGAAGCTTTCTTT.

The sample holds a few counts of this clonotype. The rearrangement links TRBV18 to TRBJ1-2; the D gene is possibly TRBD1 (6 bases). This CDR3 is 16 amino acids long. Germline lookup yields CDR1 KGHSH and CDR2 LQKENI. V lost 6 bases and J 8 bases, leaving 25 bases between the germline ends. For the CDR3, the DNA is TGTGCCAGCTCCAACCCCGGACAGACCACTACGAAGGGCTACACCTTC. It codes for CASSNPGQTTTKGYTF.

J is TRBJ2-6 and V is TRBV4-3; the D gene is possibly TRBD1 (5 bases). The ends were cut back, 3 bases at V and 0 bases at J, with 12 bases in the middle. This CDR3 region has 17 residues. Germline CDR1 LGHNA, CDR2 YSLEER. Written as DNA, the CDR3 is TGCGCCAGCAGCCAGTATTCCCAGGGCTCTGGGGCCAACGTCCTGACTTTC. Amino acids: CASSQYSQGSGANVLTF.

This clonotype was seen at least ten times. The chain couples TRBV12-3 or TRBV12-4 to TRBJ1-5, with no clear D. The CDR3 loop spans 14 amino acids. The V end was cut by 7 bases, the J end by 0 bases, with 10 bases between. CDR3: CASMSGYSNQPQHF. In DNA form, the CDR3 reads TGTGCCAGCATGTCCGGTTATAGCAATCAGCCCCAGCATTTT.

This clonotype occurred many times. The rearrangement joins TRBV20-1 to TRBJ1-4, with 9 bases aligning to TRBD1. The germline CDR1 and CDR2 sequences are DFQATT and SNEGSKA (reference sequence). The CDR3 contains 15 residues. J gave up 5 bases and V 0 bases, and 4 bases lay outside the gene matches. The CDR3 spells CSARDFGTGNEKLFF. Written as DNA, the CDR3 is TGCAGTGCTAGAGATTTCGGGACAGGGAATGAAAAACTGTTTTTT.